This TCR beta chain was documented in a study of human T cells and chemical hapten exposure. The wider study: The sensitizer, 2% DPC, was used on around 2 cm by around 2 cm of upper inner arm skin. Per-sample TCR yields varied mainly from small pooled library volume differences.

For this clonotype: The antigen remains undetermined.

TCRdb re-analysed the RACE reads in MiXCR, keeping a single row per CDR3 protein. The profile covers under 55,000 distinct CDR3 sequences, with approximately 9.9% appearing a single time and around 17% taken by the ten largest. Trimming removed 5 bases from V and 4 bases from J; junction bases left unmatched: 3. Germline assignment: CDR1 MNHNY and CDR2 SVGAGI (reference sequence). This CDR3 region has 13 residues. The sample's time point: patch test 3, about 24 weeks after DPC sensitization. As for treatment: therapeutic diphenylcyclopropenone sensitization with weekly scalp DPC. Unfractionated whole blood was the source of the extracted total RNA. The study, taken as a whole, reports: Versus controls, expanded TCRs had significantly more large CDR3 similarity clusters.

J is TRBJ2-5 and V is TRBV6-6; 8 bases align to TRBD1. The receptor comes from a woman between 40 and 50 years old with alopecia areata. Some clones in this sample may be carry-over from other donors' samples. Material: whole blood, obtained in connection with sensitization to the hapten diphenylcyclopropenone (DPC). Here the CDR3 reads CASSQQGGETQYF. The CDR3 bases are TGTGCCAGCAGTCAACAGGGGGGAGAGACCCAGTACTTC.